This TCR beta chain emerged from a study of vaccination and CD4 T cells after COVID-19. Study in general: Among convalescent patients, three were sampled at day 14 and at days 161 to 241 post-vaccination.

With respect to this clonotype: Its antigen is undetermined.

Time point described: late sampling 161 to 241 days after vaccination in three convalescent patients. Treatment specified: roughly ten-day PBMC culture with coronavirus spike peptide pools or control peptides (ViraFEST assay). Peptide-pool expansion of antigen-specific T cells preceded TCR sequencing in ViraFEST. Oncomine TCR Beta short-read sequencing was applied to DNA from cultured CD4+ T cells. TCRdb passed the PCR reads through MiXCR, listing each CDR3 protein once. The data contain about 18,000 distinct CDR3 sequences, around half of them seen just once; the ten biggest clones take up 10% to 15%. The sample was CD4+ T cells from blood, cultured in vitro, taken about 7 months after SARS-CoV-2 vaccination. The sequence derives from a human donor who had recovered from COVID-19.

CDR3 loop: CASSSRGRGSIGELFF. Here the CDR3 DNA reads TGTGCCAGCAGCTCACGCGGGAGGGGCTCTATCGGGGAGCTGTTTTTT. The chain joins TRBV7-2 to TRBJ2-2; 9 nucleotides match TRBD2. Germline loops: CDR1 SGHTA, CDR2 FQGNSA. The CDR3 consists of 16 residues. V shed 4 bases and J 7 bases; nucleotides not matched to a gene: 10.